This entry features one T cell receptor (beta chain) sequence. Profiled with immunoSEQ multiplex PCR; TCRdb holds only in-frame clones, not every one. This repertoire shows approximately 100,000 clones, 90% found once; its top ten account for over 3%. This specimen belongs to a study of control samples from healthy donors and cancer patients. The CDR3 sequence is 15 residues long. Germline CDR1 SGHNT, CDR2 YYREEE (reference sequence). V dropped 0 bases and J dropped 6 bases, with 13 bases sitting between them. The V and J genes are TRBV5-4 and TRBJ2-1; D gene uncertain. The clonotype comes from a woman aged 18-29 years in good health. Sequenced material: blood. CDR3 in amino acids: CASSLASGRANEQFF. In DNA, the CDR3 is TGTGCCAGCAGCTTGGCCTCCGGTCGGGCCAATGAGCAGTTCTTC.